The next 14 T cell receptor beta chains were all read from a single sample in a study of T cells in Graves' hyperthyroidism and ophthalmopathy. The source material, RNA transcripts, was used to amplify TCR beta CDR3 regions. Researchers ran a first-round RT-PCR on the TCR CDR3 using the HTBI primer set. TCRdb re-analysed the multiplex PCR reads in MiXCR, keeping a single row per CDR3 protein. The sample includes hundreds of thousands of distinct CDR3 sequences, about 45% seen only once; the top ten take under 8.5%. The sample consisted of peripheral blood or thyroid tissue (not recorded which). The receptors here all came from an adult man with Graves' disease, either hyperthyroidism or ophthalmopathy (not recorded which).

This clonotype was seen at least ten times. The chain joins TRBV2 to TRBJ1-6; D gene uncertain. Germline values: CDR1 SNHLY, CDR2 FYNNEI. The CDR3 loop spans 14 amino acids. The germline V and J ends were trimmed by 6 bases and 8 bases, with 14 bases remaining between them. The CDR3 DNA follows: TGTGCCAGCAGGATCGGGGTCAGCGATTCACCCCTCCACTTT. It is translated as CASRIGVSDSPLHF.

To note about this clonotype: A much larger clone differs from this one at a single base, so this may be a read error. This chain links TRBV9 with TRBJ2-5; TRBD1 agrees at 7 bases. V gave up 3 bases and J gave up 3 bases; unmatched junction bases: 2. This CDR3 has 13 amino acids. Per the germline V gene, CDR1 is SGDLS and CDR2 is YYNGEE. The CDR3 loop is CASSAGTEETQYF. The CDR3 DNA sequence: TGTGCCAGCAGCGCCGGGACAGAAGAGACCCAGTACTTC.

J is TRBJ2-3 and V is TRBV24-1; no clear D. Germline V gene data show CDR1 as KGHDR and CDR2 as SFDVKD. V was pared by 3 bases and J by 4 bases, with 7 bases between. This CDR3 contains 13 residues. CDR3 loop: CATSDATSDTQYF. The CDR3 region has the DNA TGTGCCACCAGTGATGCGACCTCAGATACGCAGTATTTT.

The chain carries TRBV25-1 and TRBJ2-6; D not certain. Per germline, CDR1 MGHDK and CDR2 SYGVNS. This CDR3 is 16 amino acids long. Trimming removed 1 base from V and 0 bases from J, with 7 bases in between. CDR3 residues: CASSELAASGANVLTF. CDR3 nucleotides: TGTGCCAGCAGTGAATTAGCAGCCTCTGGGGCCAACGTCCTGACTTTC.

This clonotype was seen many times. The chain uses TRBV7-6 and TRBJ2-7; no definite D call. Germline V gene lookup returns CDR1 SGHVS and CDR2 FNYEAQ. The V end lost 1 base, the J end lost 3 bases, and 10 bases lay between the germline ends. This CDR3 is built from 14 residues. The CDR3 DNA sequence: TGTGCCAGCAGCTTAGATGGCGGAGACTACGAGCAGTACTTC. Translation gives CASSLDGGDYEQYF.

This clonotype has more than one count but fewer than ten. The chain uses TRBV7-2 and TRBJ2-7; a weak D match, TRBD1 (6 bases). This CDR3 contains 14 residues. Trimming stripped 0 bases from V and 6 bases from J, with 12 bases between. CDR1 is SGHTA, CDR2 FQGNSA, per germline. The CDR3 reads CASSLAQGSVEQYF. For the CDR3, the DNA is TGTGCCAGCAGCTTAGCCCAGGGGTCTGTCGAGCAGTACTTC.

V gene TRBV13 combines with J gene TRBJ2-7, with 9 bases identical to TRBD1. CDR3 length equals 13 residues. The V gene end was trimmed by 7 bases and the J gene end by 7 bases; junction bases not matched to a gene: 8. Germline V gene sequence: CDR1 PRHDT, CDR2 FYEKMQ (reference sequence). CDR3 in amino acids: CASNRQGVQEQYF. The CDR3 DNA sequence: TGTGCCAGCAACAGACAGGGGGTCCAGGAGCAGTACTTC.

The V gene is TRBV7-2, the J gene TRBJ1-2; 7 nucleotides line up with TRBD1. J was trimmed by 6 bases and V by 4 bases; bases with no gene match: 5. The CDR3 length is 13 residues. The germline CDR1 and CDR2 sequences are SGHTA and FQGNSA. CDR3 in amino acids: CASSWGQLNGYTF. CDR3 nucleotide sequence: TGTGCCAGCAGCTGGGGACAGTTAAATGGCTACACCTTC.

This clonotype has more than one count but fewer than ten. The CDR3 sequence: CASRGESRATEAFF. DNA of the CDR3: TGTGCCAGCAGGGGCGAGAGTCGCGCCACTGAAGCTTTCTTT. J is TRBJ1-1 and V is TRBV12-3 or TRBV12-4; D gene unclear. The CDR3 spans 14 residues. V was cut by 6 bases and J by 4 bases, with 15 bases left in between.

The table lists this clonotype with a count of one. The chain uses TRBV12-3 or TRBV12-4 and TRBJ2-2; D remains ambiguous. Between the trimmed V and J ends, which lost 6 bases and 3 bases, there was a span of 14 bases. The CDR3 contains 15 residues. The DNA for the CDR3 is TGTGCCAGCAGCCAAGATCTTGGGTACACCGGGGAGCTGTTTTTT. It specifies CASSQDLGYTGELFF.

This clonotype showed up just a few times. The chain joins TRBV5-1 to TRBJ1-6; D gene unclear. The CDR3 loop spans 15 amino acids. Trimming removed 2 bases at V and 5 bases at J, with 11 bases between. CDR1 is SGHRS and CDR2 is YFSETQ in the germline V gene. DNA of the CDR3: TGCGCCAGCAGCTTAATCGAAAGTGATAATTCACCCCTCCACTTT. As protein: CASSLIESDNSPLHF.

Only a few counts were recorded for this clonotype. The chain links TRBV12-3 or TRBV12-4 to TRBJ1-2; D remains ambiguous. The CDR3 length is 15 residues. V was trimmed by 2 bases and J by 3 bases, leaving 13 bases between them. The CDR3 sequence is CASSLSGGGHYGYTF. The CDR3 DNA reads as TGTGCCAGCAGTTTAAGTGGCGGTGGACACTATGGCTACACCTTC.

The J gene is TRBJ1-5, the V gene TRBV19; possible D gene TRBD1, 5 bases. V gave up 7 bases and J gave up 2 bases, with 24 bases separating them. This CDR3 has 18 residues. CDR1 and CDR2 from the germline V gene are LNHDA and SQIVND (reference sequence). The CDR3 nucleotides are TGTGCCAGTAAGGGCTCCCGCGACAGCCAGAGGGGCAATCAGCCCCAGCATTTT. Amino acid sequence: CASKGSRDSQRGNQPQHF.

This clonotype was counted once. The rearrangement links TRBV7-2 to TRBJ1-1; no firm D call. Trimming pared 6 bases from V and 7 bases from J, leaving 9 bases between. Germline loops: CDR1 SGHTA, CDR2 FQGNSA. CDR3 size: 11 residues. The CDR3 nucleotides read TGTGCCAGCAGAGACCAGTATGAAGCTTTCTTT. As protein: CASRDQYEAFF.